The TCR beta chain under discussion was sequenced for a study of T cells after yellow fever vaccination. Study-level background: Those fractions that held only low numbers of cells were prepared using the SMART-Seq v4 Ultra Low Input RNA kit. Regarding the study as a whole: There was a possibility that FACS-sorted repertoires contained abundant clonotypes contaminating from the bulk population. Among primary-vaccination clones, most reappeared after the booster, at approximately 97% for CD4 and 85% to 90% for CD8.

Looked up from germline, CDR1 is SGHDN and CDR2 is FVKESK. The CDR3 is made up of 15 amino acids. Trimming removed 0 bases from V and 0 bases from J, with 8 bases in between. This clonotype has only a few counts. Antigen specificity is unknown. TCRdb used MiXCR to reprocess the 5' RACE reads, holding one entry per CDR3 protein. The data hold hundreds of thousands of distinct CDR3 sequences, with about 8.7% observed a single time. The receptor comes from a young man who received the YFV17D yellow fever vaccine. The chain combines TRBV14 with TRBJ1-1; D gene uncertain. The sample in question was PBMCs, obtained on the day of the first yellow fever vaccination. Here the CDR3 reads CASSQEETMNTEAFF. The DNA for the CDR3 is TGTGCCAGCAGCCAAGAGGAGACAATGAACACTGAAGCTTTCTTT.